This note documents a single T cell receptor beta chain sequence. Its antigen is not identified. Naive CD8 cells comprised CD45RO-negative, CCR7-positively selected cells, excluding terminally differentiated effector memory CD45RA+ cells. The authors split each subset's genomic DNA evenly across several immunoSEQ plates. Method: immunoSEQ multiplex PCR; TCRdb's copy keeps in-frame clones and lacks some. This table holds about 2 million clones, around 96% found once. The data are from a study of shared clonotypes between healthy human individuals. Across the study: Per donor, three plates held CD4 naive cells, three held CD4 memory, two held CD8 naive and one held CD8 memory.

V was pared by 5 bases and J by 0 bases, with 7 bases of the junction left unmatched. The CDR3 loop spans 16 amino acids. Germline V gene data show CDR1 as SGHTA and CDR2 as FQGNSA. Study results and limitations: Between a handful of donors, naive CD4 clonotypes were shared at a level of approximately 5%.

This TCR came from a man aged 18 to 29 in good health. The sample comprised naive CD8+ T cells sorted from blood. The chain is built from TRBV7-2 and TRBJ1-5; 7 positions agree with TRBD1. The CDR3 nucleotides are TGTGCCAGCAGCATTACTACAGGGGATAGCAATCAGCCCCAGCATTTT. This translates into CASSITTGDSNQPQHF.